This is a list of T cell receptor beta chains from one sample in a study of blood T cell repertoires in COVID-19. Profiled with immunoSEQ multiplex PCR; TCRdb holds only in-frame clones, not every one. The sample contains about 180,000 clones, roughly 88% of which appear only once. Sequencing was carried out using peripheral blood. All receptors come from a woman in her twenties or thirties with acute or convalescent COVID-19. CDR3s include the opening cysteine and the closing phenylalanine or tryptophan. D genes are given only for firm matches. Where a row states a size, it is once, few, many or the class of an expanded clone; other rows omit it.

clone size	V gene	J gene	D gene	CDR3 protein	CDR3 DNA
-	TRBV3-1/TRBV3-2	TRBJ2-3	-	CASSQKGRRTDTQYF	TGTGCCAGCAGCCAAAAGGGGCGCAGAACAGATACGCAGTATTTT
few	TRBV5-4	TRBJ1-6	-	CASSADTSSYNSPLHF	TGTGCCAGCAGCGCGGACACGAGCTCCTATAATTCACCCCTCCACTTT
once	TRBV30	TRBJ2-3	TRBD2	CAWSAMRGGRDTQYF	TGTGCCTGGAGTGCCATGAGGGGAGGGCGGGATACGCAGTATTTT
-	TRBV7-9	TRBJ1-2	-	CASSLGTDTNYGYTF	TGTGCCAGCAGCTTAGGGACGGACACTAACTATGGCTACACCTTC
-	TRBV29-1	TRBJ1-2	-	CSVDRNPRGNYGYTF	TGCAGCGTTGATAGAAATCCCCGCGGCAACTATGGCTACACCTTC
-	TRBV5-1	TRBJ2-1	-	CASSPSEMTLEQFF	TGCGCCAGCAGCCCTAGCGAGATGACACTTGAGCAGTTCTTC
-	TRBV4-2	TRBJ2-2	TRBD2	CASSQEGLAGANTGELFF	TGTGCCAGCAGCCAAGAGGGACTAGCGGGAGCGAACACCGGGGAGCTGTTTTTT
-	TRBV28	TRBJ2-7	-	CASSLSPRYSGPYEQYF	TGTGCCAGCAGTTTGTCCCCCCGGTACAGCGGACCCTACGAGCAGTACTTC
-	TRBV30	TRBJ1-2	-	CAWSGTYGYTF	TGTGCCTGGAGTGGGACTTATGGCTACACCTTC
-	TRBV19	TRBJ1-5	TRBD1	CASKASGDRGLPHPQHF	TGTGCCAGTAAGGCGAGCGGCGACAGGGGGCTTCCGCACCCCCAGCATTTT
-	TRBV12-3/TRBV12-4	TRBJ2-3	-	CASSFLPDTQYF	TGTGCCAGCAGTTTTCTCCCAGATACGCAGTATTTT
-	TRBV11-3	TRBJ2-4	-	CASSLYDGGDIQYF	TGTGCCAGCAGCCTGTACGACGGGGGAGACATTCAGTACTTC
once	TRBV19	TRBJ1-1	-	CASSIQGEFGAFF	TGTGCCAGTAGTATTCAGGGCGAGTTCGGAGCTTTCTTT
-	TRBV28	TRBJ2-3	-	CASSSLFTDTQYF	TGTGCCAGCAGTTCTCTCTTCACAGATACGCAGTATTTT
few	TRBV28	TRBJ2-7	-	CASSSYYEQYF	TGTGCCAGCAGTTCGTACTACGAGCAGTACTTC
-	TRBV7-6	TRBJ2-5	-	CASSIYRVETQYF	TGTGCCAGCAGCATTTACAGGGTTGAGACCCAGTACTTC